This T cell receptor beta chain was retrieved from a study of T cells expressing NK-cell markers. Study-level background: It was sorted CD3+CD56+NKG2C+, CD3+CD56+NKG2C- and CD3+CD56-NKG2C+ T cells that supplied the TCR beta repertoires. Sequencing covered eight donors, seven HCMV-seropositive and one seronegative.

For this clonotype: The antigen is unknown.

Overall study findings and caveats: Whether expanded NKG2C+ T cell clones were HCMV-specific remained unclear.

This CDR3 has 15 amino acids. With UMIs, 5'RACE template switching was used to make TCR beta cDNA. TCRdb reanalyzed the 5' RACE reads, giving one entry per CDR3 protein sequence and no DNA. The sample table sets out 350,000 to 400,000 distinct CDR3 sequences. This sequence originates from a woman aged 45-60 years in good health. The rearrangement links TRBV12-3 or TRBV12-4 to TRBJ2-5; there is no DNA to check the TCRdb D call of TRBD2. Sequencing was done on a sample of blood T cells: a sorted CD56 or NKG2C T cell subset, CD4+ or CD8+ T cells, or bulk PBMC T cells (not recorded which). The CDR3 reads CASSTLLAGSETQYF.